This T cell receptor beta chain is from a study of Ad26.COV2.S vaccination and SARS-CoV-2 variants. Treatment here: some 19 received Ad26.COV2.S at low or high dose, single or two shots; 5 received placebo; per-sample allocation not given. All samples were drawn on day 63, counting from the first vaccine or placebo injection. The individual, an adult aged 18-55 years, was a donor in Boston. Ad26 vector vaccine expressed Wuhan-strain SARS-CoV-2 spike. The germline V gene has CDR1 MGHRA and CDR2 YSYEKL. The V and J ends lost 1 base and 5 bases respectively, with 9 bases between them. This CDR3 has 14 residues. Profiling relied on immunoSEQ multiplex PCR, and the TCRdb table lists in-frame clones only, not all of them. In the table there are about 330,000 clones, roughly 90% of which are singletons. This clone was seen just once.

The material sequenced was peripheral blood, taken in a trial of Ad26.COV2.S vaccine versus placebo. V usage is TRBV4-1 and J usage is TRBJ2-1, with D perhaps TRBD1 (6 bases). This sequence originates from a person between 18 and 65 years old who received the Ad26.COV2.S COVID-19 vaccine or a placebo. The CDR3 reads CASSQVGTNNEQFF. CDR3 DNA sequence: TGCGCCAGCAGCCAAGTAGGGACAAACAATGAGCAGTTCTTC.